Included here is one T cell receptor (beta chain) sequence, with context. What it binds is not known. The record originates from a study of cytomegalovirus exposure and HLA in healthy donors. Study-wide results and limits: There were several of the most significant clusters that appeared linked to common viral pathogens in a later analysis.

CDR3 length: 13 residues. Trimming took 4 bases from V and 3 from J, leaving 9 bases between them. CDR1 and CDR2 from the germline V gene are ENHRY and SYGVKD. Primers for the PCR totalled 60 Vbeta and 13 Jbeta. The data were produced by immunoSEQ multiplex PCR, yet TCRdb's version contains in-frame clones alone and is incomplete. The sample has about 130,000 clones; less than 85% are singletons. The receptor's source is a woman aged 60-75 years in good health and CMV-seropositive. The specimen was PBMCs. J is TRBJ1-1 and V is TRBV10-3; weak D call: TRBD1 (5 bases). CDR3 nucleotide sequence: TGTGCCATCAGTGGCGGGACGGACACTGAAGCTTTCTTT. It codes for CAISGGTDTEAFF.